This passage covers 14 T cell receptor beta chains from one sample sequenced in a study of PD-L1 blockade in urothelial cancer (dated 2017 in TCRdb). Receptors were amplified or captured by the immunoSEQ multiplex PCR assay. TCRdb holds this immuneACCESS table with in-frame rearrangements only. Some clones are missing; in checked studies, unresolved V genes explain under half, and the rest has no known cause. The sample table holds under 60,000 clones, of which under 90% were seen once. The ten top clones hold over 3% of the sample. The sample's time point label, in plain terms: pretreatment peripheral blood. This specimen was PBMCs, taken around atezolizumab (anti-PD-L1) treatment. The origin of the receptors is a man between 65 and 85 years old with urothelial cancer.

The chain uses TRBV11-3 and TRBJ2-7, with 9 nucleotides matching TRBD1. CDR1 and CDR2 from the germline V gene are SGHNT and YENEEA. V dropped 4 bases and J dropped 4; count of bases not matched to a gene: 5. The CDR3 has 14 residues. The CDR3 nucleotides read TGTGCCAGCAGCTCTGGGACAGGGAATTACGAGCAGTACTTC. This gives the protein CASSSGTGNYEQYF.

The chain recombines TRBV7-9 with TRBJ2-1; weak D call: TRBD2 (5 bases). CDR1 is SEHNR, CDR2 FQNEAQ, per germline (reference sequence). CDR3 length equals 14 residues. V shed 7 bases and J shed 5 bases, with 15 bases lying between them. The CDR3 DNA reads TGTGCCAGCACCTACGGACTGAGGAACAATGAGCAGTTCTTC. As protein: CASTYGLRNNEQFF.

This clone was recorded once. V and J are TRBV5-4 and TRBJ1-1, with D hard to call. Germline loops: CDR1 SGHNT, CDR2 YYREEE (reference sequence). V lost 1 base to trimming and J lost 2 bases, with 9 bases between them. The CDR3 sequence is 14 residues long. CDR3: CASSLSQVNTEAFF. CDR3 in DNA: TGTGCCAGCAGCTTGTCACAAGTTAACACTGAAGCTTTCTTT. Supplemented by reference TRBV5-4 and TRBJ1-1, the full variable domain reads ETGVTQSPTHLIKTRGQQVTLRCSSQSGHNTVSWYQQALGQGPQFIFQYYREEENGRGNFPPRFSGLQFPNYSSELNVNALELDDSALYLCASSLSQVNTEAFFGQGTRLTVV.

This clone was detected once. This chain joins TRBV4-3 and TRBJ2-7, with 11 bases aligning to TRBD1. Germline V CDR1 and CDR2: LGHNA, YSLEER. Trimming cost V 5 bases and J 6 bases; bases outside gene matches: 6. This CDR3 has 14 residues. CDR3 amino acids: CASSSGQGAREQYF. The CDR3 DNA sequence: TGCGCCAGCAGCTCCGGACAGGGGGCGCGCGAGCAGTACTTC.

The chain uses TRBV28 and TRBJ2-7; D not certain. The CDR3 loop spans 14 amino acids. Germline V CDR1 and CDR2: MDHEN, SYDVKM. With 5 bases removed from V and 2 bases from J, the gap between germline ends came to 13 bases. The CDR3 sequence is CASSPPHATYEQYF. The CDR3 DNA reads TGTGCCAGCAGTCCCCCGCATGCTACCTACGAGCAGTACTTC. Full variable domain (remainder filled in from reference TRBV28 and TRBJ2-7): DVKVTQSSRYLVKRTGEKVFLECVQDMDHENMFWYRQDPGLGLRLIYFSYDVKMKEKGDIPEGYSVSREKKERFSLILESASTNQTSMYLCASSPPHATYEQYFGPGTRLTVT.

The rearrangement links TRBV5-8 to TRBJ1-2, with D perhaps TRBD1 (5 bases). The CDR3 sequence is 17 residues long. Trimming cost V 4 bases and J 4 bases, with 23 bases left between them. Germline lookup yields CDR1 SGHTS and CDR2 YDEGEE. CDR3 sequence reads: CASSPRERWGIAYGYTF. The CDR3 coding sequence is TGTGCCAGCAGCCCAAGGGAACGGTGGGGCATCGCCTATGGCTACACCTTC.

The V gene is TRBV30, the J gene TRBJ2-1; maybe TRBD1 (6 bases). V lost 0 bases, J lost 4 bases, and 10 bases lay in between. Germline V gene sequence: CDR1 GTSNPN, CDR2 SVGIG (reference sequence). This CDR3 has 14 amino acids. The CDR3 nucleotides are TGTGCCTGGAGTGTTGGGCAGGGGTACAATGAGCAGTTCTTC. Its translation: CAWSVGQGYNEQFF.

The chain recombines TRBV29-1 with TRBJ2-5; D may be TRBD1 (6 bases). The CDR3 is 11 amino acids. Germline V gene sequence: CDR1 SQVTM, CDR2 ANQGSEA. Trimming removed 6 bases from V and 5 bases from J, with 10 bases in between. DNA for the CDR3: TGCAGCGTACAGGGCGGGGAGACCCAGTACTTC. Translated: CSVQGGETQYF.

The rearrangement links TRBV6-6 to TRBJ2-5; TRBD2 matches 7 bases. This CDR3 is 13 amino acids long. Trimming took 4 bases from V and 5 from J; bases not matched to a gene: 4. The germline V gene encodes CDR1 MNHNY and CDR2 SVGAGI (reference sequence). CDR3 loop: CASSWGGEETQYF. The CDR3 DNA reads as TGTGCCAGCAGTTGGGGGGGGGAGGAGACCCAGTACTTC.

The gene calls are TRBV19 and TRBJ1-5, with 7 positions matching TRBD1. The ends lost 11 bases at V and 3 bases at J; junction bases unmatched: 7. CDR1 and CDR2 from the germline V gene are LNHDA and SQIVND (reference sequence). The CDR3 is 13 amino acids. Here the CDR3 DNA reads TGTGCCGTCAAAGGGACAGACAATCAGCCCCAGCATTTT. This gives the protein CAVKGTDNQPQHF.

In its sample, this clone was seen a few times. The rearrangement links TRBV9 to TRBJ2-2; perhaps TRBD2 as D (6 bases). V shed 7 bases and J shed 4 bases, with 17 bases lying between them. The CDR3 length is 15 residues. Germline CDR1 is SGDLS and CDR2 is YYNGEE. CDR3 DNA: TGTGCCAGCGGGCGGAGGGCAACTGCCACCGGGGAGCTGTTTTTT. It encodes CASGRRATATGELFF.

V is TRBV18 and J is TRBJ1-3, with TRBD1 matching 7 bases. V shed 3 bases and J 0 bases; nucleotides not matched to a gene: 14. CDR1 and CDR2 (germline): KGHSH, LQKENI. This CDR3 has 19 amino acids. CDR3 bases: TGTGCCAGCTCACCCCTCCCTCCAGGGGGTTCTTACTCTGGAAACACCATATATTTT. This codes for CASSPLPPGGSYSGNTIYF.

The chain joins TRBV5-6 to TRBJ2-7; 7 positions agree with TRBD2. The V segment lost 3 bases and the J segment 5 bases; nucleotides outside the gene matches: 2. CDR1 and CDR2 (germline): SGHDT, YYEEEE. This CDR3 comprises 12 residues. Here the CDR3 DNA reads TGTGCCAGCAGCTGGGAGGGGAACGAGCAGTACTTC. Translation gives CASSWEGNEQYF.

This chain connects TRBV5-8 to TRBJ1-1; TRBD1 matches at 8 bases. The CDR3 is 13 amino acids. CDR1 is SGHTS and CDR2 is YDEGEE in the germline V gene. J gave up 7 bases and V 4 bases, and 6 bases lay outside the gene matches. The CDR3 reads CASSPGGYGEAFF. The CDR3 nucleotides are TGTGCCAGCAGCCCAGGGGGCTACGGTGAAGCTTTCTTT.